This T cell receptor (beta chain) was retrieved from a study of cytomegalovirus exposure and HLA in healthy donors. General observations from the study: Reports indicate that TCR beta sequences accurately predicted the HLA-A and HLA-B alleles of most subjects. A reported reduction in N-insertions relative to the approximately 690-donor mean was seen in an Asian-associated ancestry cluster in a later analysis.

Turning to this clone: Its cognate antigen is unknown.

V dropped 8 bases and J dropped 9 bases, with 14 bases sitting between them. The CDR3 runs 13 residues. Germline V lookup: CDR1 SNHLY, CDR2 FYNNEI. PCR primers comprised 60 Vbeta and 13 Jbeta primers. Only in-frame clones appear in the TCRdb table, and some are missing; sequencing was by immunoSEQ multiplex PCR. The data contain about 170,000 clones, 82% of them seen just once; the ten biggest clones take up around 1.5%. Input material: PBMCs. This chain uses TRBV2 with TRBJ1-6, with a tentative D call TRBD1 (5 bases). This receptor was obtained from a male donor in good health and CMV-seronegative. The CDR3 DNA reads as TGTGCCAGCGCGGGACCCGTGAGTTCACCCCTCCACTTT. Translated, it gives CASAGPVSSPLHF.